The entry below describes one T cell receptor beta chain. Its specificity is unknown. J gave up 3 bases and V 1 base, and 4 bases lay outside the gene matches. The CDR3 totals 15 residues. Germline V gives CDR1 MDHEN, CDR2 SYDVKM. This sample is drawn from a study of beta chain features in type 1 diabetes. As every portion of the isolated RNA was reverse transcribed, the sequencing read expressed TCRB transcripts. Assay: immunoSEQ multiplex PCR; the TCRdb copy retains only in-frame clones and omits some. Counted here are fewer than 300,000 clones, roughly 22% occurring once; the ten biggest clones make up around 0.029%. Notes on the study in general: Among patients with Type 1 diabetes, TCRB CDR3s were moderately but significantly shorter in every one of the four CD4+ subsets.

This chain joins TRBV28 and TRBJ2-3; TRBD2 matches 7 bases. Material: naive CD4+ T cells from blood. This TCR was sampled from a woman in her forties with type 1 diabetes. The chain's CDR3 is CASSLYGRRTDTQYF. In nucleotides, the CDR3 is TGTGCCAGCAGTTTATACGGGAGGAGGACAGATACGCAGTATTTT.